One sample yielded the 24 T cell receptor beta chains listed below, sequenced in a study of cytomegalovirus exposure and HLA in healthy donors. The PCR ran on 60 Vbeta and 13 Jbeta primers. Produced via immunoSEQ multiplex PCR; TCRdb's table is partial and in-frame only. The sample holds 60,000 to 85,000 clones, about 76% seen once. Sequencing was carried out using PBMCs. The origin of the receptors is a male donor in good health and CMV-seropositive.

The chain employs TRBV18 and TRBJ2-5, with D possibly being TRBD2 (6 bases). This CDR3 has 13 amino acids. The V gene lost 2 bases and the J gene lost 5 bases, with 9 bases spanning the gap. From germline, CDR1 is KGHSH and CDR2 LQKENI. The CDR3 region is CASSPDLAETQYF. The CDR3, as DNA: TGTGCCAGCTCACCAGATCTAGCGGAGACCCAGTACTTC.

Here the CDR3 reads CASSESVQAYEQYF. The CDR3 DNA reads TGCGCCAGCAGTGAGAGTGTGCAGGCCTACGAGCAGTACTTC. This chain links TRBV10-1 with TRBJ2-7; D gene uncertain. The CDR3 runs to 14 residues. The V end lost 2 bases, the J end lost 2 bases, and 10 bases lay between the germline ends. Germline V lookup: CDR1 WNHNN, CDR2 SYGVQD (reference sequence).

This clone was seen just once. The V call is TRBV5-1, the J call TRBJ2-7; maybe TRBD2 (6 bases). The CDR3 is 12 residues long. Trimming took 4 bases from V and 6 from J, leaving 11 bases between them. Germline V gene data show CDR1 as SGHRS and CDR2 as YFSETQ. CDR3 nucleotide sequence: TGCGCCAGCAGCCCGGAGGGGTTCGAGCAGTACTTC. This translates into CASSPEGFEQYF.

V usage is TRBV4-1 and J usage is TRBJ2-3; 11 bases map to TRBD2. The V gene end was trimmed by 8 bases and the J gene end by 5 bases; junction bases not matched to a gene: 12. Germline V gives CDR1 MGHRA, CDR2 YSYEKL. The CDR3 extends over 16 amino acids. The CDR3 DNA sequence: TGCGCCAGCTCCAATAGCGGGGGGGCCACGGGAGATACGCAGTATTTT. Its protein product is CASSNSGGATGDTQYF.

This clone showed up just a few times. A far larger clone is a single base away, which makes a read error likely. The chain joins TRBV10-3 to TRBJ1-3, with 7 nucleotides matching TRBD1. The CDR3 loop spans 15 amino acids. Germline assignment: CDR1 ENHRY and CDR2 SYGVKD. This CDR3 reads CAISETGANTGEPFF. For the CDR3, the DNA is TGTGCCATCAGTGAGACAGGGGCGAACACCGGGGAGCCGTTTTTT.

This clone was seen a few times. The rearrangement uses TRBV7-2 and TRBJ2-1, with 11 bases identical to TRBD1. V dropped 4 bases and J dropped 4; count of bases not matched to a gene: 6. This CDR3 contains 16 residues. Germline lookup yields CDR1 SGHTA and CDR2 FQGNSA. Here the CDR3 DNA reads TGTGCCAGCAGCTCCCCCGGACAGGGGGCTTACAATGAGCAGTTCTTC. Translating it yields CASSSPGQGAYNEQFF.

The genes are TRBV7-8 and TRBJ2-3, with D perhaps TRBD2 (6 bases). The ends were cut back, 3 bases at V and 2 bases at J, with 12 bases in the middle. CDR1 is SGHVS and CDR2 is FQNEAQ in the germline V gene. The CDR3 contains 15 residues. CDR3 protein: CASSLWRGDTDTQYF. The CDR3 DNA sequence: TGTGCCAGCAGCTTGTGGCGGGGCGACACAGATACGCAGTATTTT.

The table lists this clone with a few counts. The rearrangement uses TRBV5-1 and TRBJ2-5; 9 bases fit TRBD2. Losses at the gene ends were 0 bases for V and 0 bases for J; bases not matched to a gene: 3. The CDR3 is 16 amino acids. In germline, CDR1 is SGHRS, CDR2 YFSETQ. The CDR3: CASSLAAGGYQETQYF. CDR3 coding DNA: TGCGCCAGCAGCTTGGCTGCGGGGGGGTACCAAGAGACCCAGTACTTC.

In DNA form, the CDR3 reads TGTGCCAGCAGCCAAGATCAGGTCGGGCCCCAGCATTTT. Protein sequence: CASSQDQVGPQHF. The chain employs TRBV4-2 and TRBJ1-5; unclear D gene. This CDR3 region has 13 residues. Germline assignment: CDR1 LGHNA and CDR2 YNFKEQ. Trimming cost V 0 bases and J 9 bases, with 9 bases left between them.

Points on this clone: This sample includes further DNA sequences coding for the same CDR3. The J gene is TRBJ2-4, the V gene TRBV2; possibly TRBD2 for D (5 bases). Germline CDR1 is SNHLY and CDR2 is FYNNEI. The CDR3 is 14 residues long. V was shortened by 5 bases and J by 8 bases, with 16 bases between the two germline ends. CDR3 loop: CASSSQGSGDIQYF. The CDR3 DNA follows: TGTGCCAGCAGTTCCCAAGGAAGCGGAGACATTCAGTACTTC.

The chain combines TRBV15 with TRBJ2-7; 8 nucleotides agree with TRBD1. Germline-derived CDR1 and CDR2 are LNHNV and YYDKDF (reference sequence). After removal of 1 base from V and 5 bases from J, the junction contained 7 bases not matched to a gene. The CDR3 covers 15 residues. The CDR3 DNA sequence: TGTGCCACCAGCAGAGGCGCGCAGGGGGCCCACGAGCAGTACTTC. This translates into CATSRGAQGAHEQYF.

This sequence joins TRBV5-8 and TRBJ1-2; 12 positions match TRBD1. The CDR3 has 15 amino acids. Germline-derived CDR1 and CDR2 are SGHTS and YDEGEE. V lost 4 bases to trimming and J lost 4 bases; unmatched junction nucleotides: 5. The CDR3 here is CASSPGTGGPYGYTF. The CDR3 nucleotides read TGTGCCAGCAGCCCCGGGACAGGGGGCCCCTATGGCTACACCTTC.

This sequence joins TRBV5-4 and TRBJ1-1; D is undetermined. CDR1 and CDR2 (germline): SGHNT, YYREEE (reference sequence). Trimming cost V 1 base and J 0 bases, with 4 bases left between them. The CDR3 loop spans 13 amino acids. CDR3 region: CASSLHLNTEAFF. CDR3 bases: TGTGCCAGCAGCTTGCATTTGAACACTGAAGCTTTCTTT.

This clone was seen more than once but under ten times. The chain employs TRBV28 and TRBJ1-1; D is perhaps TRBD1 (6 bases). The CDR3 runs to 13 residues. Trimming stripped 3 bases from V and 5 bases from J, with 10 bases between. Germline loops: CDR1 MDHEN, CDR2 SYDVKM. CDR3 amino acids: CASSLGARTEAFF. The CDR3 DNA sequence: TGTGCCAGCAGTTTGGGGGCTAGAACTGAAGCTTTCTTT.

To note about this clone: Other DNA sequences from this sample encode an identical CDR3 as well. The chain joins TRBV6-4 to TRBJ2-3; tentatively, D is TRBD2 (6 bases). The germline V gene encodes CDR1 MRHNA and CDR2 SNTAGT. V lost 6 bases and J lost 6, with 10 bases in between. This CDR3 comprises 12 residues. CDR3 sequence reads: CASSPGGDTQYF. CDR3 in DNA: TGTGCCAGCAGCCCTGGAGGGGATACGCAGTATTTT.

This clone was observed once. This rearrangement joins TRBV21-1 to TRBJ1-2; the table's D call TRBD1 went unverified against the DNA. TRBV21-1 is a listed pseudogene. The CDR3 sequence is 19 residues long. For the CDR3, the DNA is TGTGCCAGCAGCTCGGCCGAAAGGGGGCGCGGTGGCTTTTGCTATGGCTACACCTTC. Protein product: CASSSAERGRGGFCYGYTF.

V and J are TRBV6-1 and TRBJ1-5, with D possibly matching TRBD1 (5 bases). The germline V and J ends were trimmed by 8 bases and 4 bases, with 12 bases remaining between them. The CDR3 is made up of 13 amino acids. Germline CDR1 and CDR2: MNHNS and SASEGT. The CDR3 reads CASRGHFNQPQHF. The CDR3 DNA sequence: TGTGCCAGCCGCGGACACTTTAATCAGCCCCAGCATTTT.

This clone was recorded once. The chain has TRBV27 and TRBJ2-3; 12 positions match TRBD2. Germline V gene data show CDR1 as MNHEY and CDR2 as SMNVEV (reference sequence). The trim removed 3 bases at V and 0 bases at J, leaving 10 bases unmatched. The CDR3 has 19 residues. This chain's CDR3 is CASSLFGLAGGKSTDTQYF. In nucleotides, the CDR3 is TGTGCCAGCAGTTTGTTTGGGCTAGCGGGGGGGAAAAGCACAGATACGCAGTATTTT.

This chain joins TRBV9 and TRBJ2-5; D is perhaps TRBD1 (6 bases). V was clipped by 4 bases and J by 6 bases, with 19 bases between them. Germline CDR1 and CDR2: SGDLS and YYNGEE. The CDR3 covers 15 residues. DNA for the CDR3: TGTGCCAGCAGCCCCCTCTCGACGGGACAAAAGACCCAGTACTTC. Its translation: CASSPLSTGQKTQYF.

The V call is TRBV7-3, the J call TRBJ1-1, with no clear D. This CDR3 comprises 13 residues. V was clipped by 11 bases and J by 2 bases, with 15 bases between them. Germline V gives CDR1 SGHTA, CDR2 FQGTGA. In DNA, the CDR3 is TGTGCCTCATCAGGAGGGATTAACACTGAAGCTTTCTTT. This sequence encodes CASSGGINTEAFF.

The chain uses TRBV5-6 and TRBJ2-1, with D unclear. With 4 bases removed from V and 0 bases from J, the gap between germline ends came to 8 bases. This CDR3 is 14 amino acids long. CDR1 is SGHDT and CDR2 is YYEEEE in the germline V gene. The CDR3 sequence: CASSRLASYNEQFF. The CDR3 DNA is TGTGCCAGCAGCCGTTTAGCCTCCTACAATGAGCAGTTCTTC. Together with reference TRBV5-6 and TRBJ2-1, the CDR3 gives the full variable domain: DAGVTQSPTHLIKTRGQQVTLRCSPKSGHDTVSWYQQALGQGPQFIFQYYEEEERQRGNFPDRFSGHQFPNYSSELNVNALLLGDSALYLCASSRLASYNEQFFGPGTRLTVL.

In this sample, this clone turned up a few times. The rearrangement joins TRBV21-1 to TRBJ2-5; the table's TRBD2 call for D was not verified on the DNA. TRBV21-1 is noted as a pseudogene. The CDR3 runs 17 residues. The CDR3 protein is CASSTLAGGLGQETQYF. In DNA, the CDR3 is TGTGCCAGCAGCACCCTAGCGGGGGGGCTGGGGCAAGAGACCCAGTACTTC.

The J gene is TRBJ2-1, the V gene TRBV9, with D unclear. Germline V lookup: CDR1 SGDLS, CDR2 YYNGEE. Trimming shortened V by 3 bases and J by 10 bases, and 11 bases separated the two germline ends. The CDR3 runs to 12 residues. DNA for the CDR3: TGTGCCAGCAGCGATGTGAAGCTCGAGCAGTTCTTC. This sequence encodes CASSDVKLEQFF.

This clone has a handful of counts. The chain is built from TRBV10-3 and TRBJ2-1; 10 nucleotides line up with TRBD2. The J segment lost 7 bases and the V segment lost 3 bases, leaving 6 bases of the junction unmatched. The length of the CDR3 is 15 residues. Per the germline V gene, CDR1 is ENHRY and CDR2 is SYGVKD. The CDR3 here is CAISDRAGGRNEQFF. The CDR3 DNA reads as TGTGCCATCAGTGATCGAGCGGGGGGGAGAAATGAGCAGTTCTTC.